This T cell receptor (beta chain) was obtained from a study of shared clonotypes between healthy human individuals. Overall study findings and caveats: Compared with clonotypes that all four donors shared, non-shared clonotypes had lower generation probabilities. Investigators collected only blood, and repertoires in tissues likely differ.

Tens of thousands of T cell genomes (approximately 180 ng DNA) went into each sorted-subset replicate. Measured with immunoSEQ multiplex PCR; TCRdb has only the in-frame clones, and not every one. The repertoire holds some 2.3 million clones, with over 85% as singletons. Remarks on this clone: Its antigen is not known.

Trimming left V 4 bases short and J 4 bases short, with 14 bases between. Germline V gene data show CDR1 as SGHRS and CDR2 as YFSETQ. This CDR3 spans 14 amino acids. The receptor was isolated from a man in his late teens or twenties in good health. Some clones in this sample may be carry-over from other donors' samples. What was sequenced was naive CD4+ T cells from PBMCs. Stated subset: CD45RA+ positively selected. The J gene is TRBJ1-1, the V gene TRBV5-1; perhaps TRBD1 as D (5 bases). The CDR3 spells CASSPPGGGTEAFF. CDR3 nucleotide sequence: TGCGCCAGCAGCCCGCCGGGGGGAGGCACTGAAGCTTTCTTT.